This TCR beta chain derives from a study of blood T cell repertoires in COVID-19. About the research overall: T cells, B-cell-depleted T cells, or PBMCs supplied cDNA or gDNA.

Measured with immunoSEQ multiplex PCR; TCRdb has only the in-frame clones, and not every one. The sample consists of 150,000 or so clones, 76% of them appearing once. This CDR3 comprises 15 residues. The J segment lost 5 bases and the V segment lost 10 bases, leaving 12 bases of the junction unmatched. Looked up from germline, CDR1 is MDHEN and CDR2 is SYDVKM. The V gene is TRBV28, the J gene TRBJ2-2; TRBD2 agrees at 8 bases. The sequenced sample consisted of peripheral blood. The TCR sequence derives from a woman aged 80 or over with active or convalescent COVID-19. The CDR3 DNA reads as TGTGCCACGGAGGCGGGGGGCGGCGGTACCGGGGAGCTGTTTTTT. Translated: CATEAGGGGTGELFF.